This T cell receptor beta chain emerged from a study of T cells in Graves' hyperthyroidism and ophthalmopathy (dated by TCRdb to between 2018 and 2021). Context from the whole study: Peripheral blood was sampled at the time of initial diagnosis, prior to any treatment. To identify TCR V-J signatures that set the groups apart, the researchers used a discovery cohort of approximately 98 patients, made up of 40 to 45 with Graves' ophthalmopathy and some 60 with stable Graves' hyperthyroidism. Whether ophthalmopathy could be predicted prospectively was tested in an independent validation cohort made up of some 20 hyperthyroidism patients plus 17 patients who later progressed to ophthalmopathy. The 75 to 100 discovery patients were randomly divided into training and test sets at a 7:3 ratio. In addition, the study compared T-cell repertoires in thyroid tissue and in blood from over 5 Graves' hyperthyroidism patients. Following sampling, methimazole starting at 30 mg daily was given to hyperthyroidism patients, and high-dose intravenous methylprednisolone was given to ophthalmopathy patients. TCR Vbeta CDR3 sequencing of some 140 peripheral blood samples (43 ophthalmopathy, under 80 hyperthyroidism and some 17 progressor patients) is reported in the paper.

Amplification of TCR beta CDR3 regions was carried out from RNA transcripts. The first round of RT-PCR for the TCR CDR3 was performed with the HTBI primer set and the Qiagen OneStep RT-PCR kit. Libraries were constructed in a second round of multiplex PCR, after which size selection and purification were performed. The libraries were sequenced on an Illumina HiSeq2000 using paired-end 100 bp reads. The paper's data handling went like this. SOAPnuke was used to process the raw data, with reads discarded if the reads contained adapters or uncalled bases, had a mean Phred below 15, or lacked an exact constant-primer or identifier match. High-quality paired reads were merged using COPE v1.2.5, and each unique nucleotide sequence was defined as a clonotype. Clonotypes were aligned to IMGT TRBV, TRBD and TRBJ reference segments using MiTCR v1.1. The analysis included only V-J combinations with a frequency above 0.0001, which together covered 99% to 99.2% of the repertoires. A TCS score was defined as the ratio between F50 (clonal expansion) and ExV (chaos), using BLOSUM62-based TCRdist between CDR3 peptides within each V-J. Welch's t-statistics and random forest reduced roughly 540 V-J features to about 12, which were used in a naive Bayes classifier (R e1071). TCRdb itself trimmed the public reads at Q25 with fastp, ran MiXCR and retained productive beta chains. One record per CDR3 amino acid sequence lists the most common genes and DNA. TCRdb, not the original authors, processed these V and J calls. The sample has some 250,000 distinct CDR3 sequences on record, about 14% of them singletons. The top ten clonotypes cover less than 15% of the sample.

Hyperthyroidism patients were newly diagnosed, had a disease duration of under 2 months, and were aged 18 to 65 years. Any patient with an uncontrolled infection, another autoimmune disease, pregnancy or lactation was excluded. Diagnoses relied on clinical symptoms, serum thyroxine and TRAb, thyroid ultrasound and orbital computed tomography. Blood from progressor patients was drawn when they were first diagnosed with hyperthyroidism, before any ophthalmopathy symptoms appeared. PBMCs were separated from over 9 ml of fresh peripheral blood using Ficoll-Paque density gradient centrifugation. Progressor patients were initially diagnosed with Graves' hyperthyroidism and developed ophthalmopathy during follow-up. Total RNA was extracted using Trizol reagent, and RNA quality was assessed on an Agilent 2100 Bioanalyzer. General conclusions and limits of the study: During validation, the model predicted progression to ophthalmopathy a median of around 7 months ahead of onset, with around 71% sensitivity and less than 85% specificity. Most expanded thyroid clonotypes (frequency above 0.001) were also found in blood, which suggests that blood repertoires may mirror thyroid immune responses. In cross-validation, a model built on a 13 V-J signature told ophthalmopathy apart from stable hyperthyroidism with about 90% sensitivity and about 81% specificity, and in testing the same model reached 80%/75%. No statistical method was used to fix the sample size in advance, and group allocation was not hidden from the investigators.

There are many counts of this clonotype. Its antigen target is currently unknown. No base quality information exists; no much larger clone differs at one position. The origin of this receptor is a woman in her forties with Graves' hyperthyroidism that later progressed to Graves' ophthalmopathy. The sequencing sample was made of blood.

In nucleotides, the sequence is TGTGCCAGCAGCTTTTTCGGTGACTACAATGAGCAGTTCTTC. This yields the protein CASSFFGDYNEQFF. The sequence is built from TRBV7-9 and TRBJ2-1, with the D segment identity uncertain. Inclusive of the bounding cysteine and phenylalanine, the CDR3 is 14 residues long. Only the CDR3 DNA is retained, 42 bases long and in frame from the first base. The trim is 3 bases for V and 3 bases for J, with a gap of 9 bases between the germline ends. CDR1 and CDR2 are read off the germline V gene (reference sequence) as SEHNR and FQNEAQ.